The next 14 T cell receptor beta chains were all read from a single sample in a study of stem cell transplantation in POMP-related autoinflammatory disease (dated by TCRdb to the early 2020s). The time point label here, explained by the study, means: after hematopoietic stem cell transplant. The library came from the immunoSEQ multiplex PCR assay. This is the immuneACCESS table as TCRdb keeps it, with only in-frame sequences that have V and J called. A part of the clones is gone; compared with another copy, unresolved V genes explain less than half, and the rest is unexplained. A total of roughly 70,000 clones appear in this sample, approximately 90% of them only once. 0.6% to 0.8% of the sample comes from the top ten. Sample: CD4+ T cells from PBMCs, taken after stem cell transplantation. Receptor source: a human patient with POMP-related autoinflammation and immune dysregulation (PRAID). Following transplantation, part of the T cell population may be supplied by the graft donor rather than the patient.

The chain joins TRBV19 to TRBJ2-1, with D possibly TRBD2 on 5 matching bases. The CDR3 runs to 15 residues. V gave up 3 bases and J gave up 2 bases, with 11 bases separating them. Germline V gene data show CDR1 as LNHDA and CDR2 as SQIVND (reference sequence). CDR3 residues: CASSISTGTYNEQFF. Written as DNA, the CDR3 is TGTGCCAGTAGTATTTCGACCGGGACCTACAATGAGCAGTTCTTC.

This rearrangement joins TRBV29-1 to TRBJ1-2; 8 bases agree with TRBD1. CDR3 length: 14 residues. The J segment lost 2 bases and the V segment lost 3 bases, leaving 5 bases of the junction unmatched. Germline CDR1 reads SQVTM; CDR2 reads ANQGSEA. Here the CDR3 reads CSVDRTGTNYGYTF. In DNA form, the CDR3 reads TGCAGCGTTGATCGGACAGGGACAAACTATGGCTACACCTTC.

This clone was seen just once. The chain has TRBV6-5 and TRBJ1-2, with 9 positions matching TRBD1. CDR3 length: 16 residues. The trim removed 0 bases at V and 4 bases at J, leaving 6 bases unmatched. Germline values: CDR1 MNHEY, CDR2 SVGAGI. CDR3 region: CASSYSGQGIFYGYTF. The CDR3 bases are TGTGCCAGCAGTTACTCTGGACAGGGGATTTTCTATGGCTACACCTTC.

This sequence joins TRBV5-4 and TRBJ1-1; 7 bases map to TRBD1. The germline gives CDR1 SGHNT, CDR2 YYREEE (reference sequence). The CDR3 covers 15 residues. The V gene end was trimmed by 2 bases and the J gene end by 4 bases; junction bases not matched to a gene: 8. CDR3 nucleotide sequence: TGTGCCAGCAGCTTTAACAGGGGAATGGGCACTGAAGCTTTCTTT. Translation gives CASSFNRGMGTEAFF.

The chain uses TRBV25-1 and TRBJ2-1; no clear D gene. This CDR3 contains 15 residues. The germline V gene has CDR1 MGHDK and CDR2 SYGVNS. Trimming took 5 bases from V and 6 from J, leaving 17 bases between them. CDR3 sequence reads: CASSPSPWGFNEQFF. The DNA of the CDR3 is TGTGCCAGCAGTCCTTCACCATGGGGATTCAATGAGCAGTTCTTC.

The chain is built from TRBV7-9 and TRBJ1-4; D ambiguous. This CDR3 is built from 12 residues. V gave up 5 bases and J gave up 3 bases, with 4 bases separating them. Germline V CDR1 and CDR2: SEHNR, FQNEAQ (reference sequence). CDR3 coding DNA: TGTGCCAGCAGCGTACCTAATGAAAAACTGTTTTTT. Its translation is CASSVPNEKLFF.

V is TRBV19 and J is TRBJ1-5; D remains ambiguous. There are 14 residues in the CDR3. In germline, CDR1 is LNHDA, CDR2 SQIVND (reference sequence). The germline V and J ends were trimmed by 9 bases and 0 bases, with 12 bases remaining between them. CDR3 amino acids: CASGWVYSNQPQHF. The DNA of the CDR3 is TGTGCCAGCGGATGGGTTTATAGCAATCAGCCCCAGCATTTT.

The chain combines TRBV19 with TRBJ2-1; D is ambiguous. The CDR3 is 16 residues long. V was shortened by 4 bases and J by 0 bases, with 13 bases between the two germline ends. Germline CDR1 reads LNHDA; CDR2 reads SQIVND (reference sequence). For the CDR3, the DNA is TGTGCCAGTAGTACATCAGGCCTTAGCTCCTACAATGAGCAGTTCTTC. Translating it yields CASSTSGLSSYNEQFF.

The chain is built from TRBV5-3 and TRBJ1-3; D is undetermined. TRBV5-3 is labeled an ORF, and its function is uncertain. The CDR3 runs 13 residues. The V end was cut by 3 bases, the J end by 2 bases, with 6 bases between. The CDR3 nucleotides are TGTGCCAGAAGCTCGTCCACTGGAAACACCATATATTTT. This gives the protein CARSSSTGNTIYF.

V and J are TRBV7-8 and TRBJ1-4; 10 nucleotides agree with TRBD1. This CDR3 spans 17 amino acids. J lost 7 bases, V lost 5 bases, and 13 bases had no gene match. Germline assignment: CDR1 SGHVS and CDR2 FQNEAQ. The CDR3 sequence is CASSPTRDRGWGEKLFF. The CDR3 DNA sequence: TGTGCCAGCAGCCCAACCCGGGACAGGGGTTGGGGTGAAAAACTGTTTTTT.

CDR3 in amino acids: CASSPASSTDTQYF. The CDR3 DNA sequence: TGTGCCAGCAGTCCTGCCTCATCCACAGATACGCAGTATTTT. The chain has TRBV7-9 and TRBJ2-3; D uncertain. The CDR3 contains 14 residues. The ends were cut back, 6 bases at V and 2 bases at J, with 12 bases in the middle. Germline CDR1 reads SEHNR; CDR2 reads FQNEAQ (reference sequence).

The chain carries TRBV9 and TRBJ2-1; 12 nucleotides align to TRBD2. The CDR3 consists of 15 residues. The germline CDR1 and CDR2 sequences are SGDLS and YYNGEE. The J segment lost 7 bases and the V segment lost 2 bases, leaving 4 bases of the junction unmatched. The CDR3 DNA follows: TGTGCCAGCAGCGTTGGACTAGCGGGACCGAATGAGCAGTTCTTC. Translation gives CASSVGLAGPNEQFF.

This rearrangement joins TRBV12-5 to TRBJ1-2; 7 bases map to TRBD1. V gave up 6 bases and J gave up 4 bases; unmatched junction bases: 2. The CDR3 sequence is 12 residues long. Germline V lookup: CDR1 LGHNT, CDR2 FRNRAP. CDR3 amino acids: CASGGQAYGYTF. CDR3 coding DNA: TGTGCTAGTGGCGGACAGGCCTATGGCTACACCTTC.

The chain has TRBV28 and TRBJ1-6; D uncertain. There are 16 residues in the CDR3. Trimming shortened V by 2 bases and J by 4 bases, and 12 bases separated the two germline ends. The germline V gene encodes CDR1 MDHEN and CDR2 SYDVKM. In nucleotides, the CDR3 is TGTGCCAGCAGTTTAGGTGGGGTTCGTTATAATTCACCCCTCCACTTT. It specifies CASSLGGVRYNSPLHF.